This T cell receptor (beta chain) was observed in a study of blood T cell repertoires in COVID-19. Overall study context: The samples span acute and convalescent COVID-19 from the United States, Italy and Spain. PBMCs, B-cell-depleted T cells, or T cells provided the cDNA or gDNA that made up the material.

Source study methods: Amplified reference gene primers provided the basis for estimating nucleated cell counts. Sequencing used immunoSEQ multiplex PCR; TCRdb keeps in-frame clones, though not all of them. V, J and clone size are taken as reported in that table, and D and trimming were inferred from the DNA itself. The data contain around 65,000 clones, around 79% of them singletons. This CDR3 is 17 amino acids long. The germline V gene has CDR1 SGDLS and CDR2 YYNGEE. The junction had 8 bases not matched to a gene; V was cut back by 4 bases and J by 1 base. This sequence originates from a man in his fifties or sixties with acute or convalescent COVID-19. This sequence joins TRBV9 and TRBJ1-6; TRBD1 agrees at 7 bases. The sample taken for sequencing was peripheral blood. CDR3 bases: TGTGCCAGCAGCCCGGGACAGTTTAGGTCCTATAATTCACCCCTCCACTTT. Its translation is CASSPGQFRSYNSPLHF. The entire variable domain, with the rest obtained from reference TRBV9 and TRBJ1-6, is as follows: DSGVTQTPKHLITATGQRVTLRCSPRSGDLSVYWYQQSLDQGLQFLIQYYNGEERAKGNILERFSAQQFPDLHSELNLSSLELGDSALYFCASSPGQFRSYNSPLHFGNGTRLTVT.